These 31 T cell receptor beta chains share one sample of origin, sequenced in a study of OX40 agonist ivuxolimab in advanced cancers. The repertoire was sequenced with immunoSEQ multiplex PCR; TCRdb's copy has only in-frame clones and lacks some. The sample shows over 65,000 clones, approximately 86% of them seen only once. The source material was CD4+ or CD8+ T cells sorted from blood, sampled in a trial of the OX40 agonist ivuxolimab. The receptor set was obtained from an adult with an advanced solid tumor such as melanoma, head and neck, liver or kidney cancer.

In its sample, this clone was seen once. This chain links TRBV5-4 with TRBJ2-6; D is unresolved. Germline V gene lookup returns CDR1 SGHNT and CDR2 YYREEE (reference sequence). Trimming took off 0 bases at V and 4 bases at J, with 11 bases between the two ends. The CDR3 loop spans 16 amino acids. In DNA, the CDR3 is TGTGCCAGCAGCTTGGCTCCCCCAGGAGGGGCCAACGTCCTGACTTTC. It encodes CASSLAPPGGANVLTF. The full variable domain, completed using reference TRBV5-4 and TRBJ2-6, is ETGVTQSPTHLIKTRGQQVTLRCSSQSGHNTVSWYQQALGQGPQFIFQYYREEENGRGNFPPRFSGLQFPNYSSELNVNALELDDSALYLCASSLAPPGGANVLTFGAGSRLTVL.

The chain has TRBV27 and TRBJ2-7, with no clear D. V lost 3 bases, J lost 5 bases, and 5 bases lay in between. Germline CDR1 MNHEY, CDR2 SMNVEV (reference sequence). The CDR3 is made up of 11 amino acids. The CDR3 loop is CASSFFDEQYF. In DNA form, the CDR3 reads TGTGCCAGCAGTTTTTTTGACGAGCAGTACTTC.

The rearrangement uses TRBV9 and TRBJ2-2; D may be TRBD2 (6 bases). CDR3 length: 16 amino acids. V lost 0 bases to trimming and J lost 6 bases, with 15 bases between them. Germline V gene sequence: CDR1 SGDLS, CDR2 YYNGEE. DNA for the CDR3: TGTGCCAGCAGCGTAGCTGGTGCCGGGGGACCCGGGGAGCTGTTTTTT. This codes for CASSVAGAGGPGELFF.

The CDR3 DNA follows: TGTGCCAGCAGTGAATTCATGTACTGGGCAGAGACTTTCCAAGAGACCCAGTACTTC. Protein sequence: CASSEFMYWAETFQETQYF. The J gene is TRBJ2-5, the V gene TRBV2; D call uncertain. The V and J ends lost 2 bases and 1 base respectively, with 23 bases between them. This CDR3 region has 19 residues. CDR1 is SNHLY, CDR2 FYNNEI, per germline.

The rearrangement uses TRBV18 and TRBJ1-2, with a weak D call TRBD1 (6 bases). Deletions cut 5 bases from V and 8 bases from J, with 18 bases between. Germline V CDR1 and CDR2: KGHSH, LQKENI. The CDR3 runs to 14 residues. The CDR3 coding sequence is TGTGCCAGCTCAGGAGGGACAACCACCGGGGGCTACACCTTC. Encoded protein: CASSGGTTTGGYTF.

V and J are TRBV5-4 and TRBJ2-7; 8 nucleotides agree with TRBD1. The CDR3 is made up of 15 amino acids. Germline-derived CDR1 and CDR2 are SGHNT and YYREEE (reference sequence). The V and J ends lost 5 bases and 2 bases, in that order; junction bases with no gene match: 9. The CDR3 is CASRMTGTGPYEQYF. CDR3 bases: TGTGCCAGCAGGATGACCGGGACAGGTCCCTACGAGCAGTACTTC.

This clone was detected only a few times. The chain recombines TRBV11-2 with TRBJ1-1; D not resolved. V was shortened by 0 bases and J by 6 bases, with 8 bases between the two germline ends. This CDR3 comprises 13 residues. Germline values: CDR1 SGHAT, CDR2 FQNNGV. CDR3 in DNA: TGTGCCAGCAGCTTAGAACCCGGATCTGAAGCTTTCTTT. Its protein product is CASSLEPGSEAFF.

The chain carries TRBV5-1 and TRBJ1-6, with D tentatively TRBD1 (5 bases). The CDR3 spans 14 residues. From germline, CDR1 is SGHRS and CDR2 YFSETQ. V was trimmed by 0 bases and J by 10 bases, leaving 11 bases between them. The CDR3 region is CASSLAGEGSPLHF. CDR3 DNA sequence: TGCGCCAGCAGCTTGGCCGGGGAGGGGTCACCCCTCCACTTT.

DNA for the CDR3: TGCGCCAGCAGCCAAGATCACGCTAAGGGCAAAAACAATGAGCAGTTCTTC. As protein: CASSQDHAKGKNNEQFF. V gene TRBV4-1 combines with J gene TRBJ2-1; D remains ambiguous. The CDR3 is made up of 17 amino acids. Trimming pared 0 bases from V and 5 bases from J, leaving 17 bases between. Looked up from germline, CDR1 is MGHRA and CDR2 is YSYEKL.

The chain has TRBV6-6 and TRBJ2-4; no definite D call. This CDR3 spans 14 amino acids. Germline V lookup: CDR1 MNHNY, CDR2 SVGAGI (reference sequence). The ends were cut back, 4 bases at V and 2 bases at J, with 9 bases in the middle. CDR3 sequence: CASSLGNPKNIQYF. The CDR3 DNA is TGTGCCAGCAGTTTGGGAAATCCCAAAAACATTCAGTACTTC.

The chain combines TRBV28 with TRBJ1-6; no clear D. The germline V gene has CDR1 MDHEN and CDR2 SYDVKM. V lost 6 bases and J lost 10, with 16 bases in between. This CDR3 is 14 amino acids long. The CDR3 DNA sequence: TGTGCCAGCAGCGTAACGGGTCCGCGGTCACCCCTCCACTTT. As protein: CASSVTGPRSPLHF.

This clone was recorded once. The chain is built from TRBV4-2 and TRBJ2-1; TRBD1 aligns across 10 bases. J gave up 8 bases and V 1 base, and 5 bases lay outside the gene matches. The CDR3 runs 15 residues. CDR1 is LGHNA, CDR2 YNFKEQ, per germline. The CDR3 spells CASSQAPGTGDEQFF. The CDR3 region has the DNA TGTGCCAGCAGCCAAGCCCCCGGGACAGGGGATGAGCAGTTCTTC.

The chain links TRBV6-5 to TRBJ2-5, with TRBD2 as a possible D gene (6 bases). The germline V gene encodes CDR1 MNHEY and CDR2 SVGAGI. V dropped 4 bases and J dropped 5 bases, with 17 bases sitting between them. CDR3 length: 15 residues. The CDR3 region is CASSSGTHRRETQYF. CDR3 in DNA: TGTGCCAGCAGTTCCGGGACTCACCGCCGGGAGACCCAGTACTTC.

V usage is TRBV7-2 and J usage is TRBJ1-1; possible D gene TRBD1, 5 bases. Germline CDR1 is SGHTA and CDR2 is FQGNSA. CDR3 length equals 14 residues. V lost 3 bases to trimming and J lost 4 bases, with 12 bases between them. The CDR3 nucleotides read TGTGCCAGCAGCTTTAACGGGGCCGGCACTGAAGCTTTCTTT. Translated, it gives CASSFNGAGTEAFF.

The genes are TRBV9 and TRBJ2-6; D gene ambiguous. CDR3 length: 16 amino acids. CDR1 is SGDLS and CDR2 is YYNGEE in the germline V gene. The V gene lost 0 bases and the J gene lost 2 bases, with 9 bases spanning the gap. Here the CDR3 DNA reads TGTGCCAGCAGCGTAGGGCCTGTAGCTGGGGCCAACGTCCTGACTTTC. Protein sequence: CASSVGPVAGANVLTF.

This chain joins TRBV18 and TRBJ2-7; 7 bases fit TRBD2. Germline V gene data show CDR1 as KGHSH and CDR2 as LQKENI. The CDR3 runs to 14 residues. V shed 5 bases and J 2 bases; nucleotides not matched to a gene: 6. DNA for the CDR3: TGTGCCAGCTCAACGGGCCGGGGGGCCTACGAGCAGTACTTC. Encoded protein: CASSTGRGAYEQYF.

The chain couples TRBV4-2 to TRBJ1-1, with D possibly being TRBD1 (6 bases). V dropped 5 bases and J dropped 4 bases, with 11 bases sitting between them. The CDR3 has 13 residues. From germline, CDR1 is LGHNA and CDR2 YNFKEQ. For the CDR3, the DNA is TGTGCCAGCAGCTTGGTAGGGGGCACTGAAGCTTTCTTT. Translating it yields CASSLVGGTEAFF.

V and J are TRBV7-9 and TRBJ1-2, with D possibly matching TRBD1 (5 bases). This CDR3 spans 14 amino acids. Per germline, CDR1 SEHNR and CDR2 FQNEAQ (reference sequence). The V end was cut by 5 bases, the J end by 1 base, with 11 bases between. CDR3: CASSHGALNYGYTF. The CDR3 DNA follows: TGTGCCAGCAGCCACGGGGCCCTTAACTATGGCTACACCTTC.

This clone showed up just once. The chain employs TRBV19 and TRBJ2-7; 7 nucleotides match TRBD1. Looked up from germline, CDR1 is LNHDA and CDR2 is SQIVND (reference sequence). This CDR3 spans 14 amino acids. After removal of 5 bases from V and 0 bases from J, the junction contained 4 bases not matched to a gene. This CDR3 is CASSLRQGSYEQYF. In DNA, the CDR3 is TGTGCCAGTAGTTTGAGACAGGGCTCCTACGAGCAGTACTTC.

The V call is TRBV5-4, the J call TRBJ2-3; 9 nucleotides line up with TRBD1. V gave up 0 bases and J gave up 11 bases; unmatched junction bases: 10. CDR1 is SGHNT, CDR2 YYREEE, per germline (reference sequence). This CDR3 contains 15 residues. CDR3 in DNA: TGTGCCAGCAGCTTGGCCAACTCGGGACAGGGTATGCAGTATTTT. This codes for CASSLANSGQGMQYF.

This clone was counted a few times. This chain connects TRBV11-1 to TRBJ1-4; D uncertain. CDR3 length: 16 residues. The V gene lost 0 bases and the J gene lost 5 bases, with 13 bases spanning the gap. CDR1 is SGHAT, CDR2 FQDESV, per germline (reference sequence). The CDR3 DNA reads as TGTGCCAGCAGCTTAGCGGGAGGAAGGAGGAATGAAAAACTGTTTTTT. Its protein product is CASSLAGGRRNEKLFF.

At least ten counts were recorded for this clone. The chain joins TRBV2 to TRBJ1-2; D not resolved. Trimming took 4 bases from V and 3 from J, leaving 15 bases between them. Germline-derived CDR1 and CDR2 are SNHLY and FYNNEI. The CDR3 runs to 15 residues. The CDR3 loop is CASSGKGSYDYGYTF. The CDR3 region has the DNA TGTGCCAGCAGTGGTAAGGGTTCGTATGACTATGGCTACACCTTC.

The chain recombines TRBV19 with TRBJ2-1; D remains ambiguous. The CDR3 runs to 16 residues. Germline-derived CDR1 and CDR2 are LNHDA and SQIVND (reference sequence). The V and J ends lost 0 bases and 5 bases respectively, with 14 bases between them. This chain's CDR3 is CASSIEGRTLHNEQFF. CDR3 in DNA: TGTGCCAGTAGTATAGAGGGAAGAACTCTTCACAATGAGCAGTTCTTC.

The genes are TRBV19 and TRBJ1-1; TRBD1 might be the D (6 bases). Germline CDR1 and CDR2: LNHDA and SQIVND (reference sequence). V lost 6 bases and J 7 bases, leaving 15 bases between the germline ends. The CDR3 length is 13 residues. In nucleotides, the CDR3 is TGTGCCAGTAGGGTGAGGGGGGGCGGTGAAGCTTTCTTT. Translation gives CASRVRGGGEAFF. Full variable domain (rest looked up from reference TRBV19 and TRBJ1-1): DGGITQSPKYLFRKEGQNVTLSCEQNLNHDAMYWYRQDPGQGLRLIYYSQIVNDFQKGDIAEGYSVSREKKESFPLTVTSAQKNPTAFYLCASRVRGGGEAFFGQGTRLTVV.

This chain connects TRBV27 to TRBJ2-5; tentative D call: TRBD1 (6 bases). The CDR3 spans 15 residues. Germline V CDR1 and CDR2: MNHEY, SMNVEV (reference sequence). Trimming took 6 bases from V and 0 from J, leaving 14 bases between them. Written as DNA, the CDR3 is TGTGCCAGCAGCAGAGATACAGGGTACCAAGAGACCCAGTACTTC. Translation gives CASSRDTGYQETQYF.

This chain connects TRBV20-1 to TRBJ2-1; D unresolved. This CDR3 spans 11 amino acids. The V gene's germline CDR1 is DFQATT and CDR2 SNEGSKA (reference sequence). V was clipped by 0 bases and J by 11 bases, with 8 bases between them. The CDR3 protein is CSARDSIKQFF. The CDR3 DNA reads as TGCAGTGCTAGAGACAGTATCAAGCAGTTCTTC.

The chain recombines TRBV9 with TRBJ1-5; weak D call: TRBD1 (5 bases). The CDR3 is 13 residues long. Germline V CDR1 and CDR2: SGDLS, YYNGEE. V was cut by 3 bases and J by 7 bases, with 11 bases left in between. CDR3 coding DNA: TGTGCCAGCAGCGAGGCAGGGAAACAGCCCCAGCATTTT. The encoded protein is CASSEAGKQPQHF.

The V and J genes are TRBV11-3 and TRBJ1-3; TRBD1 matches at 8 bases. There are 15 residues in the CDR3. The germline CDR1 and CDR2 sequences are SGHNT and YENEEA. J gave up 2 bases and V 4 bases, and 4 bases lay outside the gene matches. The CDR3, as DNA: TGTGCCAGCAGCTATGAGACAGGGGCTGGAAACACCATATATTTT. It encodes CASSYETGAGNTIYF.

Remarks on this clone: At one end, the junction sequence differs from germline, possibly due to a read error. The chain couples TRBV7-7 to TRBJ2-1; D might be TRBD1 or TRBD2, each matching 5 bases. Germline values: CDR1 SSHAT, CDR2 FNYEAQ (reference sequence). CDR3 length: 15 residues. CDR3 sequence reads: CASSLAGNGRNEQFF. Here the CDR3 DNA reads TGTGCTAGCAGCTTAGCAGGGAATGGGAGAAATGAGCAGTTCTTC.

The chain links TRBV23-1 to TRBJ2-7; perhaps TRBD1 as D (6 bases). TRBV23-1 qualifies as an ORF whose function is uncertain. CDR3 length equals 16 residues. Between the trimmed V and J ends, which lost 1 base and 3 bases, there was a span of 16 bases. The CDR3 nucleotides read TGCGCCAGCAGTCAATATAGCGTACAGGGAGACTACGAGCAGTACTTC. This encodes CASSQYSVQGDYEQYF.

CDR3 DNA sequence: TGTGCCAGTAGTATAGTCCGAGGGGGCGGTCGCAATCAGCCCCAGCATTTT. Protein: CASSIVRGGGRNQPQHF. The chain is built from TRBV19 and TRBJ1-5; the match to TRBD1 covers 7 bases. Trimming at V came to 1 base and at J to 2 bases, leaving 8 bases not matched to a gene. The CDR3 loop spans 17 amino acids. Germline CDR1 and CDR2: LNHDA and SQIVND (reference sequence).